Each of the 12 T cell receptor beta chains below was sequenced from the same sample in a study of naive and memory T cell subsets. Whole-study findings and limits: Possibly reflecting memory cells re-expressing CD45RA, a few larger clonotypes occurred in naive repertoires, especially CD8.

An equimolar mix of two oligonucleotides served as the beta constant-region primer for TRBC1 and TRBC2. Ligated cDNA was amplified by four rounds of PCR with nested alpha and beta constant-region primers and SP2. Each CDR3 protein is one row after TCRdb ran MiXCR on the UMI-ligation and nested PCR reads. The sample lists roughly 140,000 distinct CDR3 sequences, around 21% occurring once. No cognate antigen is known for these TCRs. Sequenced material: naive CD8+ T cells from blood. The receptors stem from a human donor in good health.

The J gene is TRBJ2-3, the V gene TRBV12-3 or TRBV12-4, with D maybe TRBD2 (6 bases). V was cut by 8 bases and J by 2 bases, with 14 bases left in between. The CDR3 runs 14 residues. The CDR3 coding sequence is TGTGCCAGCGTGGGGGGAAGGATCACAGATACGCAGTATTTT. Residues: CASVGGRITDTQYF.

This clonotype was seen a handful of times. The V gene is TRBV29-1, the J gene TRBJ2-5; D gene ambiguous. The ends were cut back, 4 bases at V and 7 bases at J, with 7 bases in the middle. CDR1 and CDR2 (germline): SQVTM, ANQGSEA. CDR3 length: 10 residues. The CDR3 bases are TGCAGCGTTGTATTTGGGACCCAGTACTTC. Translating gives CSVVFGTQYF.

In this sample, this clonotype turned up a few times. The chain carries TRBV6-5 and TRBJ2-3, with 10 bases aligning to TRBD2. This CDR3 spans 16 amino acids. Trimming cost V 6 bases and J 1 base; bases outside gene matches: 7. The V gene's germline CDR1 is MNHEY and CDR2 SVGAGI. As DNA, the CDR3 is TGTGCCAGCAGCCTCGGACTAGCGGAGGGCACAGATACGCAGTATTTT. Encoded protein: CASSLGLAEGTDTQYF.

This clonotype was counted a few times. This sequence joins TRBV4-1 and TRBJ2-5, with D possibly being TRBD2 (6 bases). V shed 2 bases and J shed 5 bases, with 9 bases lying between them. Germline CDR1 is MGHRA and CDR2 is YSYEKL. The CDR3 consists of 13 residues. The DNA for the CDR3 is TGCGCCAGCAGCCAATACCGGGAGGAGACCCAGTACTTC. Residues: CASSQYREETQYF.

This clonotype was observed a handful of times. The CDR3 here is CATSRTGDTGELFF. DNA of the CDR3: TGTGCCACCAGCAGAACAGGGGACACCGGGGAGCTGTTTTTT. This chain connects TRBV15 to TRBJ2-2; TRBD1 matches at 7 bases. The CDR3 is 14 amino acids. V gave up 2 bases and J gave up 3 bases; unmatched junction bases: 0. CDR1 LNHNV and CDR2 YYDKDF come from the germline V gene (reference sequence).

This clonotype has only a few counts. This chain joins TRBV29-1 and TRBJ1-4; D call uncertain. In germline, CDR1 is SQVTM, CDR2 ANQGSEA. V was pared by 4 bases and J by 3 bases, with 6 bases between. The CDR3 sequence is 12 residues long. CDR3 in amino acids: CSVVVANEKLFF. CDR3 in DNA: TGCAGCGTTGTGGTTGCTAATGAAAAACTGTTTTTT. Using reference TRBV29-1 and TRBJ1-4 for the parts outside the CDR3, the full variable domain is SAVISQKPSRDICQRGTSLTIQCQVDSQVTMMFWYRQQPGQSLTLIATANQGSEATYESGFVIDKFPISRPNLTFSTLTVSNMSPEDSSIYLCSVVVANEKLFFGSGTQLSVL.

This clonotype has more than one count but fewer than ten. This chain links TRBV27 with TRBJ2-7, with D maybe TRBD2 (6 bases). CDR1 is MNHEY and CDR2 is SMNVEV in the germline V gene (reference sequence). V was shortened by 5 bases and J by 4 bases, with 21 bases between the two germline ends. This CDR3 contains 16 residues. The CDR3 DNA reads TGTGCCAGCAGTCTTGACGTTACGGGCGGGGTTTACGAGCAGTACTTC. Translating it yields CASSLDVTGGVYEQYF.

V and J are TRBV4-1 and TRBJ1-6; 9 bases match TRBD1. This CDR3 is 16 amino acids long. The V gene's germline CDR1 is MGHRA and CDR2 YSYEKL. V lost 4 bases and J lost 9; bases outside the gene matches: 10. The CDR3 DNA reads as TGCGCCAGCAGCCTTGAGGGACAGGGTGGAAGTTCACCCCTCCACTTT. This gives the protein CASSLEGQGGSSPLHF.

This chain connects TRBV29-1 to TRBJ2-5, with D uncertain. Germline V gives CDR1 SQVTM, CDR2 ANQGSEA. V gave up 0 bases and J gave up 5 bases, with 10 bases separating them. CDR3 size: 13 residues. CDR3 amino acids: CSVEEGIQETQYF. The CDR3 DNA follows: TGCAGCGTTGAAGAAGGGATACAGGAGACCCAGTACTTC.

J is TRBJ2-1 and V is TRBV12-3 or TRBV12-4; D remains ambiguous. This CDR3 region has 15 residues. V was shortened by 5 bases and J by 8 bases, with 19 bases between the two germline ends. DNA of the CDR3: TGTGCCAGCAGTGCTACACGGGCCCCTAGGTATGAGCAGTTCTTC. It codes for CASSATRAPRYEQFF.

The chain employs TRBV12-3 or TRBV12-4 and TRBJ2-2, with D perhaps being TRBD1 or TRBD2 (6 bases each). The ends were cut back, 5 bases at V and 3 bases at J, with 16 bases in the middle. This CDR3 has 16 amino acids. For the CDR3, the DNA is TGTGCCAGCAGTCCGGAGGGGGAGCGGGACACCGGGGAGCTGTTTTTT. It yields the protein CASSPEGERDTGELFF.

The genes are TRBV7-2 and TRBJ2-5, with a weak D call TRBD1 (6 bases). The CDR3 covers 15 residues. Germline assignment: CDR1 SGHTA and CDR2 FQGNSA. Trimming stripped 1 base from V and 4 bases from J, with 13 bases between. The CDR3 coding sequence is TGTGCCAGCAGCTTAGAAAATGGGGGCGTAGAGACCCAGTACTTC. This codes for CASSLENGGVETQYF.